This T cell receptor beta chain was documented in a study of monozygotic twins with inflammatory bowel disease. From germline, CDR1 is MNHEY and CDR2 SVGAGI. The CDR3 contains 15 residues. Study-wide points: Varied immunosuppressive treatments among patients may have increased repertoire variability.

Comment on this clonotype: Its antigen is as yet unknown.

UMIs were attached via template switching, each with a 6-nucleotide sample barcode. TCRdb reprocessed the 5' RACE reads and reports one entry per CDR3 protein, with no DNA. The sample spans 140,000 to 150,000 distinct CDR3 sequences; the ten largest clones claim over 1%. No sorting of T cells preceded isolation of total RNA from whole blood. V gene TRBV6-5 combines with J gene TRBJ2-2; the D call from TCRdb, TRBD2, cannot be confirmed without DNA. Sequences were obtained from blood. The source is a human donor with ulcerative colitis or Crohn's disease, or a healthy co-twin of an affected twin (not recorded which). The CDR3 sequence is CASSYSSSSTGELFF.